This T cell receptor beta chain was identified during a study of cytomegalovirus exposure and HLA in healthy donors. Study details: Ancestry clustering placed around 81% of over 300 genotyped donors in the Caucasian-associated cluster. Study-wide points: According to a later analysis, most TCR beta chains associated with CMV appeared HLA-restricted. TCR beta sequences reportedly predicted the HLA-A and HLA-B alleles of most subjects accurately.

As for this clone: Antigen: not known.

PCR used 60 Vbeta primers and 13 Jbeta primers. The method was immunoSEQ multiplex PCR; TCRdb's version includes in-frame clones alone and lacks a portion of them. Found here are under 150,000 clones, about 82% of them singletons; the top ten hold about 1.2%. This CDR3 contains 14 residues. The germline gives CDR1 SGHNT, CDR2 YYREEE (reference sequence). The ends were cut back, 0 bases at V and 5 bases at J, with 12 bases in the middle. This chain joins TRBV5-4 and TRBJ2-7; possible D gene TRBD2, 6 bases. The sample consisted of PBMCs. The TCR originated in a boy aged 5-17 years in good health and CMV-seronegative. CDR3 residues: CASSLGGDGNEQYF. DNA of the CDR3: TGTGCCAGCAGCTTGGGGGGGGACGGGAACGAGCAGTACTTC.